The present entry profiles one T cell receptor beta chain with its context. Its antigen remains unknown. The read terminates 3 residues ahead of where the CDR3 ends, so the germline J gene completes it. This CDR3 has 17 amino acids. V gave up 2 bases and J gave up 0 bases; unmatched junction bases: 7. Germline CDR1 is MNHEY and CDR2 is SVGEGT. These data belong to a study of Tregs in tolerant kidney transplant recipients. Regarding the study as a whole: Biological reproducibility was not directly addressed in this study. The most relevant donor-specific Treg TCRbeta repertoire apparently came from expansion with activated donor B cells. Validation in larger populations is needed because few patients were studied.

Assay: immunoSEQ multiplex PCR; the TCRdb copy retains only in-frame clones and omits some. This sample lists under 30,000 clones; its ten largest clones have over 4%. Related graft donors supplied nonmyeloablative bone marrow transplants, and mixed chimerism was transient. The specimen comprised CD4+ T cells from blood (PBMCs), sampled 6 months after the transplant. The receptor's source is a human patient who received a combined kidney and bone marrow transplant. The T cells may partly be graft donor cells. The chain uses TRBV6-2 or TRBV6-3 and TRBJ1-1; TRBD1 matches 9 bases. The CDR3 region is CASSYRPGQGMNTEAFF. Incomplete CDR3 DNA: TGTGCCAGCAGTTACCGCCCGGGACAGGGTATGAACACTGAA.